The 26 T cell receptor beta chains given below trace back to one sample, sequenced in a study of cytotoxic CD8 clonotypes in ibrutinib-treated CLL. This table comes from immunoSEQ multiplex PCR, and its TCRdb copy is limited to in-frame clones, with some not included. Among about 200,000 clones listed, about three quarters were seen once. This sample comprised PBMCs, obtained after 12 months of ibrutinib treatment. The source is a human donor with chronic lymphocytic leukemia.

In this sample, this clone turned up many times. The J gene is TRBJ1-2, the V gene TRBV2; D perhaps matches TRBD1 (5 bases). Trimming took off 4 bases at V and 5 bases at J, with 14 bases between the two ends. Per the germline V gene, CDR1 is SNHLY and CDR2 is FYNNEI. CDR3 length equals 14 residues. The CDR3 nucleotides are TGTGCCAGCAGTGCCCCGGGACGGAAGTATGGCTACACCTTC. Translation: CASSAPGRKYGYTF.

The rearrangement uses TRBV5-4 and TRBJ2-5, with 8 positions matching TRBD1. Unmatched junction bases numbered 4, after V lost 4 bases and J lost 5 bases. CDR1 and CDR2 (germline): SGHNT, YYREEE (reference sequence). This CDR3 contains 13 residues. DNA of the CDR3: TGTGCCAGCAGCCCAACAGGGGGGGAGACCCAGTACTTC. As protein: CASSPTGGETQYF.

The V call is TRBV7-9, the J call TRBJ2-7, with D possibly called TRBD1 or TRBD2 (6 bases each). Trimming removed 5 bases from V and 4 bases from J, with 21 bases in between. The CDR3 consists of 16 residues. CDR1 and CDR2 from the germline V gene are SEHNR and FQNEAQ (reference sequence). CDR3 loop: CASSPTFSRGEYEQYF. In DNA, the CDR3 is TGTGCCAGCAGCCCGACCTTCTCTAGGGGGGAGTACGAGCAGTACTTC. The whole variable domain, filled in from reference TRBV7-9 and TRBJ2-7, reads DTGVSQNPRHKITKRGQNVTFRCDPISEHNRLYWYRQTLGQGPEFLTYFQNEAQLEKSRLLSDRFSAERPKGSFSTLEIQRTEQGDSAMYLCASSPTFSRGEYEQYFGPGTRLTVT.

This clone has a handful of counts. The gene calls are TRBV19 and TRBJ1-2, with no clear D. The CDR3 loop spans 15 amino acids. Germline-derived CDR1 and CDR2 are LNHDA and SQIVND (reference sequence). V was trimmed by 2 bases and J by 7 bases, leaving 17 bases between them. The CDR3 is CASSIWARTSPGYTF. CDR3 nucleotide sequence: TGTGCCAGTAGTATATGGGCCAGGACGAGTCCTGGCTACACCTTC.

The chain recombines TRBV7-9 with TRBJ1-4; a weak D match, TRBD1 (6 bases). Germline CDR1 is SEHNR and CDR2 is FQNEAQ (reference sequence). The CDR3 consists of 17 residues. V was shortened by 5 bases and J by 6 bases, with 22 bases between the two germline ends. Here the CDR3 DNA reads TGTGCCAGCAGCCCCCAAGGCTCCCCAGGGGCGGATGAAAAACTGTTTTTT. It is translated as CASSPQGSPGADEKLFF.

The rearrangement joins TRBV7-2 to TRBJ1-5; 7 positions match TRBD1. Trimming at V came to 7 bases and at J to 6 bases, leaving 12 bases not matched to a gene. CDR1 is SGHTA, CDR2 FQGNSA, per germline. The CDR3 sequence is 15 residues long. The CDR3 loop reads CASTERAGGSQPQHF. The DNA of the CDR3 is TGTGCCAGCACCGAACGGGCAGGGGGGAGTCAGCCCCAGCATTTT.

The chain links TRBV2 to TRBJ2-5; D remains unclear. The CDR3 runs 12 residues. Per the germline V gene, CDR1 is SNHLY and CDR2 is FYNNEI. Between the trimmed V and J ends, which lost 5 bases and 5 bases, there was a span of 9 bases. This chain's CDR3 is CASSLRLETQYF. Here the CDR3 DNA reads TGTGCCAGCAGTCTACGACTCGAGACCCAGTACTTC.

CDR3 nucleotides: TGTGCCTGGAGTAAAGGGGGGGGCGGTAGACCTAATGAAAAACTGTTTTTT. Residues: CAWSKGGGGRPNEKLFF. The rearrangement joins TRBV30 to TRBJ1-4; possible D gene TRBD1, 6 bases. This CDR3 has 17 amino acids. Germline V gives CDR1 GTSNPN, CDR2 SVGIG (reference sequence). Trimming took 2 bases from V and 3 from J, leaving 19 bases between them.

This clone was seen once. The chain uses TRBV11-2 and TRBJ2-3, with D unclear. Germline CDR1 and CDR2: SGHAT and FQNNGV. V was pared by 3 bases and J by 2 bases, with 9 bases between. The CDR3 contains 14 residues. The CDR3, as DNA: TGTGCCAGCAGCTTGTCCCTTTACACAGATACGCAGTATTTT. This codes for CASSLSLYTDTQYF.

This sequence joins TRBV27 and TRBJ2-7, with a tentative D call TRBD2 (6 bases). Trimming removed 3 bases from V and 1 base from J, with 13 bases in between. There are 15 residues in the CDR3. Germline V gene sequence: CDR1 MNHEY, CDR2 SMNVEV (reference sequence). For the CDR3, the DNA is TGTGCCAGCAGTTTCCTTCGGGGAGGATCCTACGAGCAGTACTTC. Translation: CASSFLRGGSYEQYF.

In this sample, this clone turned up once. Distinct nucleotide sequences in the sample also encode this CDR3. The chain combines TRBV6-5 with TRBJ1-1, with D possibly TRBD1 on 5 matching bases. V lost 6 bases and J lost 1, with 6 bases in between. The CDR3 extends over 12 amino acids. Germline CDR1 and CDR2: MNHEY and SVGAGI. CDR3 DNA: TGTGCCAGCAGAACAGGGAACACTGAAGCTTTCTTT. This codes for CASRTGNTEAFF.

This chain connects TRBV30 to TRBJ2-1; weak D call: TRBD2 (5 bases). From germline, CDR1 is GTSNPN and CDR2 SVGIG (reference sequence). This CDR3 has 15 residues. Between the trimmed V and J ends, which lost 5 bases and 7 bases, there was a span of 21 bases. CDR3 region: CAWLISPQRGNEQFF. As DNA, the CDR3 is TGTGCCTGGCTTATTTCTCCCCAAAGAGGGAATGAGCAGTTCTTC. Using reference TRBV30 and TRBJ2-1 for the parts outside the CDR3, the full variable domain is SQTIHQWPATLVQPVGSPLSLECTVEGTSNPNLYWYRQAAGRGLQLLFYSVGIGQISSEVPQNLSASRPQDRQFILSSKKLLLSDSGFYLCAWLISPQRGNEQFFGPGTRLTVL.

The CDR3 region is CASTDTDTYEQYF. The DNA of the CDR3 is TGTGCCAGCACCGACACGGACACCTACGAGCAGTACTTC. The V call is TRBV2, the J call TRBJ2-7; tentatively, D is TRBD1 (5 bases). Germline V gives CDR1 SNHLY, CDR2 FYNNEI. Trimming pared 7 bases from V and 2 bases from J, leaving 12 bases between. The length of the CDR3 is 13 residues. The whole variable domain, filled in from reference TRBV2 and TRBJ2-7, reads EPEVTQTPSHQVTQMGQEVILRCVPISNHLYFYWYRQILGQKVEFLVSFYNNEISEKSEIFDDQFSVERPDGSNFTLKIRSTKLEDSAMYFCASTDTDTYEQYFGPGTRLTVT.

This sequence joins TRBV18 and TRBJ2-7; D is unclear. The V end lost 6 bases, the J end lost 5 bases, and 8 bases lay between the germline ends. Germline lookup yields CDR1 KGHSH and CDR2 LQKENI. The CDR3 runs to 11 residues. CDR3 sequence (DNA): TGTGCCAGCTCCAAGGGAAACGAGCAGTACTTC. This codes for CASSKGNEQYF.

CDR3 protein: CAIRQGASYEQYF. In DNA, the CDR3 is TGTGCCATCAGACAGGGGGCCTCCTACGAGCAGTACTTC. The chain employs TRBV10-3 and TRBJ2-7; 9 positions match TRBD1. This CDR3 comprises 13 residues. Germline assignment: CDR1 ENHRY and CDR2 SYGVKD. The V segment lost 6 bases and the J segment 0 bases; nucleotides outside the gene matches: 0.

CDR3 bases: TGTGCCAGCAGCTTTTGGGGAACGAACACCGGGGAGCTGTTTTTT. Translation gives CASSFWGTNTGELFF. The chain employs TRBV7-9 and TRBJ2-2, with unresolved D. Trimming left V 3 bases short and J 0 bases short, with 8 bases between. This CDR3 has 15 residues. Germline CDR1 is SEHNR and CDR2 is FQNEAQ (reference sequence).

This chain uses TRBV5-1 with TRBJ2-5; 10 bases map to TRBD1. This CDR3 has 14 amino acids. Germline V gives CDR1 SGHRS, CDR2 YFSETQ. J was trimmed by 2 bases and V by 4 bases; bases with no gene match: 2. The CDR3 sequence: CASSRGQGQETQYF. The CDR3 nucleotides are TGCGCCAGCAGCCGGGGACAGGGGCAAGAGACCCAGTACTTC. The full variable domain, rest sourced from reference TRBV5-1 and TRBJ2-5, is KAGVTQTPRYLIKTRGQQVTLSCSPISGHRSVSWYQQTPGQGLQFLFEYFSETQRNKGNFPGRFSGRQFSNSRSEMNVSTLELGDSALYLCASSRGQGQETQYFGPGTRLLVL.

The chain employs TRBV6-5 and TRBJ1-6; TRBD1 matches 8 bases. Trimming removed 2 bases from V and 7 bases from J; junction bases left unmatched: 7. CDR1 MNHEY and CDR2 SVGAGI come from the germline V gene. There are 16 residues in the CDR3. In DNA, the CDR3 is TGTGCCAGCAGTTACAGTCGACAGGGGACCAATTCACCCCTCCACTTT. It codes for CASSYSRQGTNSPLHF.

This clone showed up just once. This chain connects TRBV6-5 to TRBJ1-3; TRBD1 aligns across 7 bases. The CDR3 sequence is 16 residues long. V shed 4 bases, J shed 2 bases, and the junction held 8 bases outside the gene matches. Germline CDR1 is MNHEY and CDR2 is SVGAGI. The CDR3 region is CASSSRQGSAGNTIYF. The DNA for the CDR3 is TGTGCCAGCAGTTCCCGACAGGGTTCGGCTGGAAACACCATATATTTT.

The chain recombines TRBV11-1 with TRBJ2-1, with D hard to call. CDR3 length: 13 amino acids. Germline assignment: CDR1 SGHAT and CDR2 FQDESV (reference sequence). Deletions cut 1 base from V and 8 bases from J, with 9 bases between. CDR3 in DNA: TGTGCCAGCAGCTTAGAGCAGCAGTATGAGCAGTTCTTC. Translating it yields CASSLEQQYEQFF.

The chain couples TRBV6-5 to TRBJ2-2; TRBD2 aligns across 7 bases. The CDR3 has 14 residues. Germline CDR1 MNHEY, CDR2 SVGAGI. After removal of 2 bases from V and 6 bases from J, the junction contained 3 bases not matched to a gene. CDR3 in amino acids: CASSYGEGPGELFF. The CDR3 DNA sequence: TGTGCCAGCAGTTACGGGGAGGGACCCGGGGAGCTGTTTTTT.

The rearrangement joins TRBV18 to TRBJ1-1, with D uncertain. The CDR3 extends over 14 amino acids. The germline CDR1 and CDR2 sequences are KGHSH and LQKENI. V was pared by 3 bases and J by 3 bases, with 11 bases between. This CDR3 is CASSPFTSHTEAFF. DNA for the CDR3: TGTGCCAGCTCACCTTTTACTTCGCACACTGAAGCTTTCTTT.

The chain has TRBV19 and TRBJ1-2; D gene uncertain. V was pared by 5 bases and J by 2 bases, with 12 bases between. Looked up from germline, CDR1 is LNHDA and CDR2 is SQIVND (reference sequence). This CDR3 has 14 residues. The CDR3 region has the DNA TGTGCCAGTAGTCCTCCCCGGGAGAACTATGGCTACACCTTC. Translating it yields CASSPPRENYGYTF.

The chain links TRBV9 to TRBJ1-5, with D tentatively TRBD1 (5 bases). The CDR3 is 18 amino acids. V dropped 4 bases and J dropped 6 bases, with 26 bases sitting between them. Germline loops: CDR1 SGDLS, CDR2 YYNGEE. CDR3 region: CASSPGPRRESAGQPQHF. The CDR3 DNA reads as TGTGCCAGCAGCCCCGGTCCCCGCAGGGAATCGGCGGGTCAGCCCCAGCATTTT.

The J gene is TRBJ2-2, the V gene TRBV5-1; D is perhaps TRBD1 or TRBD2 (5 bases each). Germline V gene lookup returns CDR1 SGHRS and CDR2 YFSETQ. This CDR3 has 15 residues. The germline V and J ends were trimmed by 6 bases and 5 bases, with 17 bases remaining between them. CDR3 in DNA: TGCGCCAGCAATAAAGCGGTGGGGCCGACCGGGGAGCTGTTTTTT. This translates into CASNKAVGPTGELFF.

This clone was recorded a few times. The chain uses TRBV7-3 and TRBJ1-1; D ambiguous. The V end was cut by 1 base, the J end by 1 base, with 10 bases between. The germline V gene has CDR1 SGHTA and CDR2 FQGTGA. This CDR3 is 15 amino acids long. CDR3 in amino acids: CASSLNGRSNTEAFF. As DNA, the CDR3 is TGTGCCAGCAGCTTAAACGGGCGGTCGAACACTGAAGCTTTCTTT.